This TCR beta chain was sequenced during a study of blood T cell repertoires in COVID-19. Study background: Italy, Spain and the United States were the sources of the convalescent and acute COVID-19 samples. Sample material is recorded as cDNA or gDNA derived from T cells, B-cell-depleted T cells, or PBMCs.

Authors' data handling: Reference gene primers were amplified, and this amplification served to estimate nucleated cell counts. Sequencing used immunoSEQ multiplex PCR; TCRdb keeps in-frame clones, though not all of them. V, J and clone size reflect that table, while D and trimming were determined from the DNA. The sample has roughly 97,000 clones, 90% seen once; the top ten hold 1.7%. The sequenced material came from peripheral blood. The source of this sequence is a man in his sixties with acute or convalescent COVID-19.

CDR3 sequence: CASRGEGSNQPQHF. The DNA of the CDR3 is TGTGCCAGTAGGGGGGAGGGTAGCAATCAGCCCCAGCATTTT. V is TRBV19 and J is TRBJ1-5, with D possibly being TRBD1 (5 bases). The CDR3 covers 14 residues. The germline V gene encodes CDR1 LNHDA and CDR2 SQIVND (reference sequence). Between the trimmed V and J ends, which lost 6 bases and 0 bases, there was a span of 9 bases.